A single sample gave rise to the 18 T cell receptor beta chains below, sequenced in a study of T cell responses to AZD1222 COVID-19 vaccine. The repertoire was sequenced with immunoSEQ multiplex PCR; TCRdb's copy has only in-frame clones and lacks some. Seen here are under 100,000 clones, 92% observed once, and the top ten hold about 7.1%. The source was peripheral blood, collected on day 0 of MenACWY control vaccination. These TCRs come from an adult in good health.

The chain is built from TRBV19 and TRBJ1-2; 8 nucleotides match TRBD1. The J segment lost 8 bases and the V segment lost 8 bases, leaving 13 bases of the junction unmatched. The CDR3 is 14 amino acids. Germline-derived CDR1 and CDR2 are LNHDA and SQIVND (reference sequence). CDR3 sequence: CASYRTGSHRGYTF. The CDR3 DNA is TGTGCCAGTTACAGGACAGGGAGTCATCGGGGCTACACCTTC.

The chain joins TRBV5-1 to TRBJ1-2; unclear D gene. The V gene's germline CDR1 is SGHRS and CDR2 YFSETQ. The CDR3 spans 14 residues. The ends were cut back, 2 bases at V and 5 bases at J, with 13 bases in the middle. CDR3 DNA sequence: TGCGCCAGCAGCTTCCAACCCTCCGGTTATGGCTACACCTTC. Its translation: CASSFQPSGYGYTF.

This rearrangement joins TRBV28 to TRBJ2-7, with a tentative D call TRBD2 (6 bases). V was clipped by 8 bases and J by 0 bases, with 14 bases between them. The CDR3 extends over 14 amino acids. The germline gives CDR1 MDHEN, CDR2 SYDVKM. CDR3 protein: CASRIPSVSYEQYF. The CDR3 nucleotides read TGTGCCAGCCGAATACCTAGCGTCTCCTACGAGCAGTACTTC.

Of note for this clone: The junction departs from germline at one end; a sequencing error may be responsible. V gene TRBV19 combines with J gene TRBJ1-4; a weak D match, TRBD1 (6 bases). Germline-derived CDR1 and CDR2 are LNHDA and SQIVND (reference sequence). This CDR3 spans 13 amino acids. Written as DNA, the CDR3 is TGTGCGAGTACCGGGGGGCTGGGGGAAAAACTGTTTTTT. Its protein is CASTGGLGEKLFF.

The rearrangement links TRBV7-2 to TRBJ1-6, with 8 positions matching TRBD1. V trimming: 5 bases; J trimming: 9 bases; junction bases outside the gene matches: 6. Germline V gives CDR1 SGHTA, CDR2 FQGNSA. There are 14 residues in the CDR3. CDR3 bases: TGTGCCAGCAGCCCAGACAGGGGTAGTTCACCCCTCCACTTT. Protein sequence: CASSPDRGSSPLHF.

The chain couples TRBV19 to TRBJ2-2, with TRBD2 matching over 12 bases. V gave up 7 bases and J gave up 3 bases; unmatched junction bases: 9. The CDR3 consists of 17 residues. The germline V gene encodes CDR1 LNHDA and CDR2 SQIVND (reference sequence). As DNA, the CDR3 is TGTGCCAGTAAAAGACGTCTAGCGGGGGGGCACACCGGGGAGCTGTTTTTT. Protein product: CASKRRLAGGHTGELFF.

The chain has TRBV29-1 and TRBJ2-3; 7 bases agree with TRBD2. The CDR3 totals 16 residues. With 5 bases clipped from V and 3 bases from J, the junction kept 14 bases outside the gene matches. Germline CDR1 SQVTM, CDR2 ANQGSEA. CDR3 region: CSVSAGVTGITDTQYF. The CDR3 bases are TGCAGCGTTTCCGCGGGGGTGACGGGGATTACAGATACGCAGTATTTT.

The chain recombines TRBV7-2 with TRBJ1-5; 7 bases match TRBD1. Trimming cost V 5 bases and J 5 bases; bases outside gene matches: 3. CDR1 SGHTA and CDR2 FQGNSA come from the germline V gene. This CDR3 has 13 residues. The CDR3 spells CASSRDRDQPQHF. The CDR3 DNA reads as TGTGCCAGCAGCCGCGACAGGGATCAGCCCCAGCATTTT. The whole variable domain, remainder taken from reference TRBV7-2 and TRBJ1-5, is GAGVSQSPSNKVTEKGKDVELRCDPISGHTALYWYRQSLGQGLEFLIYFQGNSAPDKSGLPSDRFSAERTGGSVSTLTIQRTQQEDSAVYLCASSRDRDQPQHFGDGTRLSIL.

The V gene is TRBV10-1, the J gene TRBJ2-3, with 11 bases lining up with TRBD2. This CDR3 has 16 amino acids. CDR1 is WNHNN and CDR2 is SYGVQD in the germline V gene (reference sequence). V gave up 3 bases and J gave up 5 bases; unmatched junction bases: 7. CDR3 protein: CASSDLAGGAGDTQYF. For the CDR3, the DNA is TGCGCCAGCAGTGATTTAGCGGGAGGGGCGGGAGATACGCAGTATTTT.

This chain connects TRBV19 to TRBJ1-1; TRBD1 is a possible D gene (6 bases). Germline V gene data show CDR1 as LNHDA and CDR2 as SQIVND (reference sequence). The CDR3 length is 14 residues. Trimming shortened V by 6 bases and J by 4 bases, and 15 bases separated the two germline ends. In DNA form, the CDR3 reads TGTGCCAGTAGCTCAGGGGAAGCTTTCACTGAAGCTTTCTTT. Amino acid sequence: CASSSGEAFTEAFF.

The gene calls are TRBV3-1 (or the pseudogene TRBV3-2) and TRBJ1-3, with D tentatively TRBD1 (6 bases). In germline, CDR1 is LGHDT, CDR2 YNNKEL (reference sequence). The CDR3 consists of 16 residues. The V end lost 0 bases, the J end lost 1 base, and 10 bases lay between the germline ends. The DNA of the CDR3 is TGTGCCAGCAGCCAAGATCTTACAGGGTCTGGAAACACCATATATTTT. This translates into CASSQDLTGSGNTIYF.

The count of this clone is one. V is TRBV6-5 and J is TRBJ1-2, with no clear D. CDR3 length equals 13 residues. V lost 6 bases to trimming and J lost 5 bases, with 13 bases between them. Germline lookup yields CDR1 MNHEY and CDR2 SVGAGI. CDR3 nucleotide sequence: TGTGCCAGCAGCCCACAGCGCAATTATGGCTACACCTTC. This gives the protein CASSPQRNYGYTF.

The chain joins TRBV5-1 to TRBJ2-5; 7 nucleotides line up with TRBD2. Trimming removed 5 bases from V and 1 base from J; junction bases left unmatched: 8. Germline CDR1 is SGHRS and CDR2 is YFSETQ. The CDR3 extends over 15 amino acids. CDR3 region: CASSRAGGGQETQYF. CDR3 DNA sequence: TGCGCCAGCAGTCGTGCGGGCGGGGGCCAAGAGACCCAGTACTTC.

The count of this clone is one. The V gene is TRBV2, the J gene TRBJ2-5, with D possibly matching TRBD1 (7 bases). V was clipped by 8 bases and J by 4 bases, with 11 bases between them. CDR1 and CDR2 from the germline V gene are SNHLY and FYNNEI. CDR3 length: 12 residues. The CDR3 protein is CASRQGGETQYF. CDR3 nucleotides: TGTGCCAGCCGACAGGGAGGAGAGACCCAGTACTTC.

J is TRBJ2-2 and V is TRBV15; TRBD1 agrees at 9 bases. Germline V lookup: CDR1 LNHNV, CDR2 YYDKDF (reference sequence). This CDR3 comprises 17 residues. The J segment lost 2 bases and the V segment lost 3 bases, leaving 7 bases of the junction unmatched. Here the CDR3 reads CATSRKRTGANTGELFF. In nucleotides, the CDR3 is TGTGCCACCAGCAGGAAAAGGACAGGGGCTAACACCGGGGAGCTGTTTTTT. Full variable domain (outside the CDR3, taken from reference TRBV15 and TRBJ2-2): DAMVIQNPRYQVTQFGKPVTLSCSQTLNHNVMYWYQQKSSQAPKLLFHYYDKDFNNEADTPDNFQSRRPNTSFCFLDIRSPGLGDTAMYLCATSRKRTGANTGELFFGEGSRLTVL.

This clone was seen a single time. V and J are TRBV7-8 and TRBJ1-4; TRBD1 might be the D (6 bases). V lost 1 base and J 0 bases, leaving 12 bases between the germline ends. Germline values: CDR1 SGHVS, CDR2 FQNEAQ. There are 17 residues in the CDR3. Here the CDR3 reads CASSLVTGAPTNEKLFF. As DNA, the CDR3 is TGTGCCAGCAGCTTAGTGACGGGGGCCCCAACTAATGAAAAACTGTTTTTT.

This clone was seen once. In DNA form, the CDR3 reads TGTGCCAGTAGTTTTTCCGGGGGGACTGAAGCTTTCTTT. Its translation is CASSFSGGTEAFF. The chain combines TRBV19 with TRBJ1-1; perhaps TRBD1 as D (5 bases). Germline CDR1 is LNHDA and CDR2 is SQIVND (reference sequence). The length of the CDR3 is 13 residues. The V gene lost 5 bases and the J gene lost 5 bases, with 12 bases spanning the gap.

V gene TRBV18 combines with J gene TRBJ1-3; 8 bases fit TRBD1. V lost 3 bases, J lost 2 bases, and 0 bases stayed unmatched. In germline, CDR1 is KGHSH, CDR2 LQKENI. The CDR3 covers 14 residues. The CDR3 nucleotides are TGTGCCAGCTCACCGGACAGGGCTGGAAACACCATATATTTT. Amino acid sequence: CASSPDRAGNTIYF. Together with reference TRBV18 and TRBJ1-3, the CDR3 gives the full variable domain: NAGVMQNPRHLVRRRGQEARLRCSPMKGHSHVYWYRQLPEEGLKFMVYLQKENIIDESGMPKERFSAEFPKEGPSILRIQQVVRGDSAAYFCASSPDRAGNTIYFGEGSWLTVV.